This T cell receptor (beta chain) appears in the sequencing data of a study of post-analysis software for immune sequencing data. Study findings and constraints: A few TRBV segments (TRBV5-6, TRBV5-1 and TRBV20-1 among them) occurred more frequently in patients than in controls.

This clonotype was seen a few times. Its target is unknown. The V gene's germline CDR1 is SQVTM and CDR2 ANQGSEA. There are 17 residues in the CDR3. Trimming removed 3 bases from V and 3 bases from J; junction bases left unmatched: 11. Included in the TCR beta cDNA libraries were unique molecular identifiers. T cells numbering about 0.95 to 10 million yielded 450,000 to 500,000 cDNA molecules. TCRdb re-derived calls from the PCR reads in MiXCR, one entry per CDR3 protein. The table includes approximately 730,000 distinct CDR3 sequences, under 60% detected once. Sequencing was carried out using blood. The chain uses TRBV29-1 and TRBJ2-1, with TRBD2 identical over 10 bases. This sequence was found in a girl between 5 and 17 years old with multiple sclerosis. CDR3 sequence reads: CSVDSPLLAGVYNEQFF. CDR3 sequence (DNA): TGCAGCGTTGATAGCCCCCTTCTAGCGGGAGTCTACAATGAGCAGTTCTTC.